A selection of T cell receptor beta chains follows, all from one sample in a study of CXCR3-negative and CXCR3-positive naive CD8 T cells. No DNA is given; TCRdb re-called the 5' RACE reads and lists each CDR3 protein once. This sample contains 100,000 to 150,000 distinct CDR3 sequences. Sequenced material: naive CXCR3- CD8+ T cells from blood. The receptors here all came from a human donor in good health. Some clones in this sample may be carry-over from other donors' samples. The CDR3 runs from the conserved cysteine through the conserved F or W.

v_call: TRBV28; j_call: TRBJ2-7; cdr3_aa: CASSPSRKTSGFTYEQYF
v_call: TRBV20-1; j_call: TRBJ2-7; cdr3_aa: CSARLAGGLWEQYF
v_call: TRBV7-8; j_call: TRBJ1-1; cdr3_aa: CASGPGYTEAFF
v_call: TRBV5-1; j_call: TRBJ1-2; cdr3_aa: CASSLGLGRGYTF
v_call: TRBV20-1; j_call: TRBJ2-1; cdr3_aa: CSARPRAWGADEQFF
v_call: TRBV20-1; j_call: TRBJ2-1; cdr3_aa: CSAQDRDRPYNEQFF
v_call: TRBV9; j_call: TRBJ1-5; cdr3_aa: CASSLTGDSNQPQHF
v_call: TRBV5-1; j_call: TRBJ2-7; cdr3_aa: CASSLAASTYEQYF
v_call: TRBV19; j_call: TRBJ1-6; cdr3_aa: CASSAVGDNAYNSPLHF
v_call: TRBV28; j_call: TRBJ1-1; cdr3_aa: CASSLYGYNTEAFF
v_call: TRBV28; j_call: TRBJ2-3; cdr3_aa: CASSFQGDFTDTQYF
v_call: TRBV27; j_call: TRBJ2-5; cdr3_aa: CATEDRAQTQYF
v_call: TRBV7-2; j_call: TRBJ2-7; cdr3_aa: CASSLGTGINEQYF
v_call: TRBV6-5; j_call: TRBJ1-2; cdr3_aa: CASSYEAEALYGYTF
v_call: TRBV29-1; j_call: TRBJ2-2; cdr3_aa: CSVVLSTGELFF
v_call: TRBV5-1; j_call: TRBJ2-1; cdr3_aa: CASSPGLAGATYNEQFF
v_call: TRBV5-6; j_call: TRBJ2-7; cdr3_aa: CASSFRAGGAYEQYF
v_call: TRBV12-3/TRBV12-4; j_call: TRBJ2-3; cdr3_aa: CASTLSQGFTDTQYF
v_call: TRBV27; j_call: TRBJ1-2; cdr3_aa: CASSSPTENYGYTF
v_call: TRBV19; j_call: TRBJ2-7; cdr3_aa: CASSLYSGTGGDEQYF
v_call: TRBV11-2; j_call: TRBJ2-1; cdr3_aa: CASSFALRLAGEQFF
v_call: TRBV9; j_call: TRBJ2-1; cdr3_aa: CASSVGPGGYNEQFF
v_call: TRBV6-6; j_call: TRBJ2-7; cdr3_aa: CASSYTGGLSYEQYF
v_call: TRBV7-2; j_call: TRBJ2-4; cdr3_aa: CASSLDLNIQYF
v_call: TRBV20-1; j_call: TRBJ2-5; cdr3_aa: CSARTQGGETQYF
v_call: TRBV12-3/TRBV12-4; j_call: TRBJ2-7; cdr3_aa: CASSLLPGGYEQYF
v_call: TRBV12-3/TRBV12-4; j_call: TRBJ2-3; cdr3_aa: CASSGQDTITDTQYF
v_call: TRBV24-1; j_call: TRBJ2-5; cdr3_aa: CATSDFGVETQYF
v_call: TRBV3-1; j_call: TRBJ2-7; cdr3_aa: CASSLEGLSYEQYF
v_call: TRBV13; j_call: TRBJ2-1; cdr3_aa: CASSELSGSTYNEQFF
v_call: TRBV9; j_call: TRBJ1-4; cdr3_aa: CASSADTGREKLFF
v_call: TRBV23-1; j_call: TRBJ2-1; cdr3_aa: CASRFAGASEQFF
v_call: TRBV7-2; j_call: TRBJ1-2; cdr3_aa: CASSLGGNYGYTF
v_call: TRBV9; j_call: TRBJ2-3; cdr3_aa: CASSPGGLRGQYF
v_call: TRBV13; j_call: TRBJ2-7; cdr3_aa: CASSSFDLAGTDHYEQYF
v_call: TRBV19; j_call: TRBJ2-2; cdr3_aa: CASSKHAGTGELFF
v_call: TRBV6-2/TRBV6-3; j_call: TRBJ1-1; cdr3_aa: CASSYTGPPDTEALF
v_call: TRBV10-3; j_call: TRBJ2-3; cdr3_aa: CAISELAGVSTDTQYF
v_call: TRBV18; j_call: TRBJ2-2; cdr3_aa: CASSPANTGELFF
v_call: TRBV29-1; j_call: TRBJ2-5; cdr3_aa: CSVEGTSPETQYF